The 20 T cell receptor beta chains below were found in one sample sequenced in a study of regulatory T cells in long-lasting Graves disease. As to time point: persistent/refractory GD, antithyroid drugs over 5 years with positive TRAb. Preparation of the TCR library used RNA extracted from PBMCs. Construction of TCR beta libraries relied on iRepertoire HTBI primers and on Arm-PCR targeting CDR3 regions. TCRdb reanalysed the multiplex PCR reads using MiXCR and keeps one entry per CDR3 protein. The sample holds approximately 470,000 distinct CDR3 sequences, 20% to 25% seen once. The source material was peripheral blood mononuclear cells (PBMCs), sampled when the disease was refractory, from a patient treated with antithyroid drugs. These receptors originate from a female donor with Graves disease.

This chain uses TRBV4-1 with TRBJ2-7, with 9 positions matching TRBD1. Trimming at V came to 4 bases and at J to 2 bases, leaving 12 bases not matched to a gene. The V gene's germline CDR1 is MGHRA and CDR2 YSYEKL. This CDR3 has 17 amino acids. Written as DNA, the CDR3 is TGCGCCAGCAGCCCGTCCGGGACAGGGTTCAATGCCTACGAGCAGTACTTC. The encoded protein is CASSPSGTGFNAYEQYF.

In its sample, this clonotype was seen many times. The chain combines TRBV27 with TRBJ2-7; D call uncertain. V gave up 0 bases and J gave up 6 bases, with 12 bases separating them. The CDR3 sequence is 14 residues long. Per the germline V gene, CDR1 is MNHEY and CDR2 is SMNVEV (reference sequence). This CDR3 is CASSLSIAFGEQYF. The CDR3 region has the DNA TGTGCCAGCAGTTTATCGATTGCATTCGGCGAGCAGTACTTC.

The J gene is TRBJ2-7, the V gene TRBV19; 7 bases agree with TRBD1. CDR1 and CDR2 from the germline V gene are LNHDA and SQIVND (reference sequence). V lost 6 bases and J lost 3; bases outside the gene matches: 8. The CDR3 has 14 residues. This chain's CDR3 is CASSLTGALYEQYF. The CDR3 nucleotides are TGTGCCAGTAGCCTAACAGGGGCTCTCTACGAGCAGTACTTC.

This clonotype has at least ten counts. The chain carries TRBV6-1 and TRBJ1-5, with a tentative D call TRBD1 (6 bases). The V and J ends lost 6 bases and 3 bases respectively, with 18 bases between them. Germline V gene lookup returns CDR1 MNHNS and CDR2 SASEGT. There are 16 residues in the CDR3. CDR3 amino acids: CASSARLGTNNQPQHF. In DNA form, the CDR3 reads TGTGCCAGCAGCGCTAGACTTGGGACAAACAATCAGCCCCAGCATTTT.

The chain recombines TRBV13 with TRBJ2-7; TRBD2 agrees at 9 bases. The junction had 10 bases not matched to a gene; V was cut back by 3 bases and J by 7 bases. The CDR3 spans 15 residues. Germline V gene data show CDR1 as PRHDT and CDR2 as FYEKMQ (reference sequence). The CDR3 bases are TGTGCCAGCAGCTTCAATAGCGGGAGCCCGAGGGAGCAGTACTTC. It encodes CASSFNSGSPREQYF.

This clonotype was seen at least ten times. J is TRBJ1-2 and V is TRBV5-1; TRBD1 matches at 10 bases. Germline assignment: CDR1 SGHRS and CDR2 YFSETQ. The CDR3 totals 15 residues. V was clipped by 2 bases and J by 3 bases; unmatched bases: 4. As DNA, the CDR3 is TGCGCCAGCAGCTTAAGCGGGACAGGGGACTATGGCTACACCTTC. It is translated as CASSLSGTGDYGYTF.

In this sample, this clonotype turned up many times. The chain joins TRBV27 to TRBJ2-5; 14 nucleotides match TRBD2. The CDR3 loop spans 16 amino acids. With 5 bases clipped from V and 3 bases from J, the junction kept 5 bases outside the gene matches. CDR1 MNHEY and CDR2 SMNVEV come from the germline V gene (reference sequence). The CDR3 sequence is CASSTPGLAGEETQYF. The CDR3 region has the DNA TGTGCCAGCAGTACCCCGGGACTAGCGGGAGAAGAGACCCAGTACTTC.

This clonotype was seen ten or more times. The chain joins TRBV12-3 or TRBV12-4 to TRBJ1-5, with D hard to call. CDR3 length: 15 amino acids. V was shortened by 5 bases and J by 0 bases, with 11 bases between the two germline ends. CDR3: CASSPGYHSNQPQHF. The CDR3 DNA reads TGTGCCAGCAGTCCCGGCTATCATAGCAATCAGCCCCAGCATTTT.

The rearrangement joins TRBV7-9 to TRBJ1-1, with a tentative D call TRBD1 (5 bases). Trimming shortened V by 6 bases and J by 3 bases, and 11 bases separated the two germline ends. CDR3 length equals 13 residues. Germline V lookup: CDR1 SEHNR, CDR2 FQNEAQ (reference sequence). CDR3 nucleotides: TGTGCCAGCAGTCCTCAGGGAGACACTGAAGCTTTCTTT. It yields the protein CASSPQGDTEAFF.

The rearrangement links TRBV5-6 to TRBJ1-1, with D maybe TRBD1 (5 bases). Germline CDR1 SGHDT, CDR2 YYEEEE. V gave up 4 bases and J gave up 6 bases, with 10 bases separating them. The length of the CDR3 is 12 residues. The CDR3 nucleotides read TGTGCCAGCAGCGCGGGGACGGCTGAAGCTTTCTTT. It translates to CASSAGTAEAFF.

This clonotype has only a few counts. This chain connects TRBV7-9 to TRBJ2-6; unclear D gene. Germline lookup yields CDR1 SEHNR and CDR2 FQNEAQ (reference sequence). The ends were cut back, 6 bases at V and 2 bases at J, with 11 bases in the middle. The length of the CDR3 is 15 residues. Written as DNA, the CDR3 is TGTGCCAGCAGTTCCGGCAGACCTGGGGCCAACGTCCTGACTTTC. This codes for CASSSGRPGANVLTF.

This clonotype was found a few times. A junction end diverges from the germline sequence, so it may reflect a read error. The chain combines TRBV10-3 with TRBJ2-2; possibly TRBD2 for D (5 bases). CDR3 length: 15 amino acids. The germline V gene encodes CDR1 ENHRY and CDR2 SYGVKD. CDR3 loop: CAISDLARNTEELFF. The CDR3 DNA follows: TGTGCCATCAGTGATTTAGCGAGAAACACCGAGGAGCTGTTTTTT.

The chain uses TRBV30 and TRBJ1-2; D is unresolved. V was clipped by 7 bases and J by 2 bases, with 17 bases between them. The CDR3 runs to 14 residues. Looked up from germline, CDR1 is GTSNPN and CDR2 is SVGIG (reference sequence). CDR3 sequence: CALVAPWENYGYTF. In DNA, the CDR3 is TGTGCCTTAGTCGCCCCTTGGGAGAACTATGGCTACACCTTC. The full variable domain, with the rest looked up from reference TRBV30 and TRBJ1-2, is SQTIHQWPATLVQPVGSPLSLECTVEGTSNPNLYWYRQAAGRGLQLLFYSVGIGQISSEVPQNLSASRPQDRQFILSSKKLLLSDSGFYLCALVAPWENYGYTFGSGTRLTVV.

The rearrangement joins TRBV24-1 to TRBJ2-5, with a weak D call TRBD2 (6 bases). V gave up 2 bases and J gave up 4 bases, with 7 bases separating them. CDR1 and CDR2 from the germline V gene are KGHDR and SFDVKD. The CDR3 is 13 residues long. The CDR3 bases are TGTGCCACCAGTGATTCGGGACTAGAGACCCAGTACTTC. Protein product: CATSDSGLETQYF.

The chain combines TRBV5-8 with TRBJ2-7; TRBD2 matches at 8 bases. V shed 3 bases, J shed 6 bases, and the junction held 2 bases outside the gene matches. CDR1 is SGHTS, CDR2 YDEGEE, per germline. This CDR3 region has 12 residues. As DNA, the CDR3 is TGTGCCAGCAGCTCCGGGACTAGCGAGCAGTACTTC. Amino acid sequence: CASSSGTSEQYF.

This clonotype was counted many times. V gene TRBV11-1 combines with J gene TRBJ1-6; 9 nucleotides align to TRBD1. The V segment lost 5 bases and the J segment 7 bases; nucleotides outside the gene matches: 3. The germline V gene has CDR1 SGHAT and CDR2 FQDESV (reference sequence). The CDR3 consists of 14 residues. For the CDR3, the DNA is TGTGCCAGCAGCGTCGGGACAGGGAATTCACCCCTCCACTTT. Protein sequence: CASSVGTGNSPLHF. Full variable domain (rest looked up from reference TRBV11-1 and TRBJ1-6): EAEVAQSPRYKITEKSQAVAFWCDPISGHATLYWYRQILGQGPELLVQFQDESVVDDSQLPKDRFSAERLKGVDSTLKIQPAELGDSAMYLCASSVGTGNSPLHFGNGTRLTVT.

This clonotype was seen repeatedly, ten times or more. This chain links TRBV2 with TRBJ2-4; 8 bases map to TRBD1. V shed 4 bases and J 8 bases; nucleotides not matched to a gene: 7. Germline V lookup: CDR1 SNHLY, CDR2 FYNNEI. The length of the CDR3 is 14 residues. The CDR3 sequence: CASSGTGMLDIQYF. For the CDR3, the DNA is TGTGCCAGCAGTGGGACAGGGATGTTGGACATTCAGTACTTC.

This clonotype was recorded at least ten times. The rearrangement links TRBV28 to TRBJ1-5; the D gene is possibly TRBD1 (5 bases). The CDR3 loop spans 13 amino acids. V was shortened by 6 bases and J by 5 bases, with 11 bases between the two germline ends. The germline V gene encodes CDR1 MDHEN and CDR2 SYDVKM. The CDR3 loop reads CASRGGRDQPQHF. The DNA of the CDR3 is TGTGCCAGCAGGGGGGGACGGGATCAGCCCCAGCATTTT.

The sample holds many counts of this clonotype. The chain has TRBV12-3 or TRBV12-4 and TRBJ1-1, with TRBD1 as a possible D gene (5 bases). V lost 3 bases and J 7 bases, leaving 21 bases between the germline ends. This CDR3 has 16 residues. CDR3 DNA sequence: TGTGCCAGCAGTTTGTTGGGCAGGGCATTTGAGGATGAAGCTTTCTTT. Amino acid sequence: CASSLLGRAFEDEAFF.

V usage is TRBV7-9 and J usage is TRBJ2-3, with TRBD1 as a possible D gene (5 bases). The V gene lost 8 bases and the J gene lost 2 bases, with 8 bases spanning the gap. Germline V gene sequence: CDR1 SEHNR, CDR2 FQNEAQ (reference sequence). The length of the CDR3 is 12 residues. This CDR3 is CASQGFTDTQYF. CDR3 nucleotides: TGTGCCAGCCAGGGTTTCACAGATACGCAGTATTTT.